The 5 T cell receptor beta chains in this list originate from one sample, sequenced in a study of blood T cell repertoires in COVID-19. Using immunoSEQ multiplex PCR, the repertoire was profiled, and TCRdb retains in-frame clones only, with some absent. The table records under 150,000 clones, around 76% of them present only once. Sequencing was done on a sample of peripheral blood. The receptors here all came from a man aged 55 to 70 with acute or convalescent COVID-19.

This clone was observed a few times. The chain carries TRBV10-2 and TRBJ2-5; TRBD2 might be the D (5 bases). V was clipped by 6 bases and J by 2 bases, with 16 bases between them. This CDR3 has 15 residues. CDR1 WSHSY and CDR2 SAAADI come from the germline V gene. CDR3 sequence reads: CASRDTRTPQETQYF. Here the CDR3 DNA reads TGCGCCAGCAGAGACACGCGGACTCCGCAAGAGACCCAGTACTTC.

V and J are TRBV19 and TRBJ1-4; 7 bases map to TRBD1. The CDR3 covers 16 residues. Germline V gene data show CDR1 as LNHDA and CDR2 as SQIVND (reference sequence). V was pared by 1 base and J by 2 bases, with 4 bases of the junction left unmatched. The CDR3 DNA is TGTGCCAGTAGTATAGGGGCGGGACAGACTAATGAAAAACTGTTTTTT. It encodes CASSIGAGQTNEKLFF.

This clone was counted many times. V and J are TRBV6-5 and TRBJ1-1; possibly TRBD1 for D (6 bases). CDR3 length: 16 amino acids. Trimming cost V 4 bases and J 2 bases, with 17 bases left between them. Germline CDR1 and CDR2: MNHEY and SVGAGI. CDR3 loop: CASSWGQGDLNTEAFF. The CDR3 region has the DNA TGTGCCAGCAGTTGGGGACAAGGGGACCTCAACACTGAAGCTTTCTTT.

This sequence joins TRBV29-1 and TRBJ2-1; TRBD2 is a possible D gene (6 bases). This CDR3 comprises 14 residues. Germline V lookup: CDR1 SQVTM, CDR2 ANQGSEA. V was cut by 1 base and J by 4 bases, with 11 bases left in between. CDR3 loop: CSVEGDSQYNEQFF. CDR3 DNA: TGCAGCGTTGAAGGGGACTCACAATACAATGAGCAGTTCTTC.

There are a few counts of this clone. The rearrangement uses TRBV5-1 and TRBJ1-1; 7 bases align to TRBD1. Germline values: CDR1 SGHRS, CDR2 YFSETQ. This CDR3 region has 14 residues. J gave up 3 bases and V 4 bases, and 6 bases lay outside the gene matches. This chain's CDR3 is CASSRTGDYTEAFF. CDR3 sequence (DNA): TGCGCCAGCAGCCGAACAGGGGATTACACTGAAGCTTTCTTT.